The T cell receptor (beta chain) under discussion was sequenced for a study of shared clonotypes between healthy human individuals. The CDR3 consists of 15 residues. Germline assignment: CDR1 SGHRS and CDR2 YFSETQ. Trimming removed 4 bases at V and 3 bases at J, with 16 bases between. Of note for this clone: Its antigen remains unknown.

The study, taken as a whole, reports: Clonotype sharing across donors was expected to vary with sequencing depth. Owing to a small donor count, the genetic and exposure-history diversity represented was limited.

In the original analysis: Junction-only sequences produced by ImmunoSEQ had no quality scores, so filtering differed. The data were produced by immunoSEQ multiplex PCR, yet TCRdb's version contains in-frame clones alone and is incomplete. V, J and clone size were drawn from that table, and D and trimming were deduced from the DNA. The data show 400,000 to 500,000 clones, 70% to 80% seen once. Material for sequencing was PBMCs. This TCR was recovered from a woman between 40 and 50 years old in good health. Some clones in this sample may be carry-over from other donors' samples. The chain has TRBV5-1 and TRBJ1-1; D may be TRBD1 (6 bases). CDR3 sequence reads: CASSINLGGDTEAFF. The CDR3 DNA sequence: TGCGCCAGCAGCATCAACTTAGGGGGGGACACTGAAGCTTTCTTT.